This T cell receptor beta chain stems from a study of identical twins (TCRdb year 2016). Regarding the study in general: To test whether fetal clonotypes persist, the study used deep sequencing on TCR alpha and beta repertoires from monozygotic twins, unrelated adults of various ages, and cord blood. Replicate twin experiments were performed at different times using different library preparation protocols to rule out contamination.

General study outcomes and caveats: Recombination models systematically underestimated out-of-frame TCR alpha sharing in monozygotic twins but agreed with sharing between unrelated individuals. Compared with coincidental sharing between unrelated individuals, out-of-frame TCR alpha sequences shared between twins showed an excess of sequences with low generation probability. Conclusions relied on cross-sectional statistical analysis, since the same donors could not be followed over many years. Invariant T cells such as MAIT and iNKT could partly confound zero-insertion analyses, though diverse VJ usage argued against this for most clonotypes. A weaker excess of twin sharing was found in beta out-of-frame sequences because the signal-to-noise ratio was lowered by fewer shared sequences. Abundant cord blood beta clonotypes carried fewer insertions; young adult naive repertoires showed a weaker similar trend, while memory repertoires showed none.

Looking up the germline V gene yields CDR1 SNHLY and CDR2 FYNNEI. Clipping removes 8 bases from V and 9 bases from J, with 4 as the unmatched junction base count. From its cysteine to its phenylalanine, the CDR3 spans 12 amino acids. Here the CDR3 DNA is all that survives: 36 bases in frame from base 1. Every donor in the study was a healthy Caucasian. Three unrelated non-twin adults were additionally sequenced: a male aged 18 to 30, a male aged 50 to 60 and a female aged 50 to 60. Miltenyi CD45RO+ enrichment and human naive T-cell isolation kits were used to isolate memory (CD45RO+) and naive T cells from PBMC. Preparation of the library involved 5' RACE. Sequencer: Illumina HiSeq 2000. A universal primer binding site was added through template switching, and the final cDNA carried a unique molecular identifier so that TCR cDNA molecules could be counted accurately. Specific primers in the conserved constant-segment region were used to synthesize first-strand cDNA for TCR alpha and beta chains. Each cDNA library was double barcoded, with a SMART-Mk sample barcode plus Illumina barcodes, to control for contamination. Two successive PCR steps introduced TruSeq adapter sequences along with Illumina sample barcodes. The TCR alpha and beta cDNA libraries were sequenced on the Illumina HiSeq platform using custom primers. Under the source paper's analysis protocol: Unique molecular identifiers were extracted from raw reads with MiGEC, and CDR3 positions were determined with MiXCR. For each individual, recombination models were inferred using an EM algorithm with the repgenHMM and IGoR tools. Shared clonotypes were analyzed with the tcR package in R, and sharing was normalized by the product of cloneset sizes. To study raw recombination without the effects of thymic and clonal selection, out-of-frame nonproductive sequences were analyzed. TCRdb reran the public reads through fastp at Q25 and MiXCR, keeping productive beta chains. Rows are unified per CDR3 protein, each entry keeping the most common DNA and genes. V and J calls and clone size were set by TCRdb, not the authors. Here the sample has 450,000 or so distinct CDR3 sequences; approximately 17% occur a single time. Jointly, the top ten make up approximately 12% of the sample.

Notes on this clonotype: Its target antigen remains unknown. No per-base quality is available; no much larger clone lies one base away.

This receptor was obtained from a man between 45 and 60 years old in good health. The V and J genes are TRBV2 and TRBJ2-1, with TRBD1 matching 10 junction bases. Sequencing was done on a sample of naive T cells sorted from blood. The meaning of the sample's cell subset or site label: cells isolated with a human naive T-cell isolation kit. The CDR3 reads as follows: CASGTGVGEQFF. The sequence in DNA is TGTGCCAGCGGGACAGGGGTGGGTGAGCAGTTCTTC.